These 7 T cell receptor beta chains share one sample of origin, sequenced in a study of blood T cell repertoires in COVID-19. The repertoire was sequenced with immunoSEQ multiplex PCR; TCRdb's copy has only in-frame clones and lacks some. The profile shows under 200,000 clones, about 86% of them singletons. Sequenced sample: PBMCs or T cells enriched from blood (not recorded which). All receptors derive from a man aged 50-59 years who had recovered from COVID-19.

The chain couples TRBV7-3 to TRBJ2-2; 8 bases map to TRBD1. The CDR3 extends over 15 amino acids. V lost 1 base to trimming and J lost 6 bases; unmatched junction nucleotides: 4. CDR1 and CDR2 from the germline V gene are SGHTA and FQGTGA. DNA for the CDR3: TGTGCCAGCAGCTTAAATACAGGGGGTTCCGGGGAGCTGTTTTTT. Encoded protein: CASSLNTGGSGELFF.

The V gene is TRBV3-1 (or the pseudogene TRBV3-2), the J gene TRBJ1-3, with 9 bases identical to TRBD1. The V gene's germline CDR1 is LGHDT and CDR2 YNNKEL (reference sequence). This CDR3 has 16 residues. The V and J ends lost 4 bases and 0 bases, in that order; junction bases with no gene match: 4. The CDR3 DNA is TGTGCCAGCAGCCGCGTACAGGGGGCCTCTGGAAACACCATATATTTT. Its protein product is CASSRVQGASGNTIYF.

This CDR3 reads CASSILRTGVGYTF. The CDR3 DNA is TGTGCCAGTAGTATCCTTCGGACAGGGGTTGGCTACACCTTC. The V call is TRBV19, the J call TRBJ1-2, with 9 bases aligning to TRBD1. The junction had 6 bases not matched to a gene; V was cut back by 3 bases and J by 7 bases. The CDR3 has 14 amino acids. Germline lookup yields CDR1 LNHDA and CDR2 SQIVND (reference sequence).

The chain has TRBV4-3 and TRBJ2-1; 8 bases match TRBD2. The CDR3 spans 16 residues. Germline values: CDR1 LGHNA, CDR2 YSLEER. V gave up 1 base and J gave up 10 bases; unmatched junction bases: 12. CDR3 DNA: TGCGCCAGCAGCCAAGGGATTGGACGGGGGGGAAAAGAGCAGTTCTTC. It is translated as CASSQGIGRGGKEQFF.

The gene calls are TRBV5-6 and TRBJ2-3, with D perhaps matching TRBD1 (5 bases). V lost 0 bases, J lost 4 bases, and 9 bases lay in between. In germline, CDR1 is SGHDT, CDR2 YYEEEE. This CDR3 comprises 14 residues. As DNA, the CDR3 is TGTGCCAGCAGCTTGGGCAGGGCTTCAGATACGCAGTATTTT. It specifies CASSLGRASDTQYF. The variable domain in full, with the rest retrieved from reference TRBV5-6 and TRBJ2-3, is DAGVTQSPTHLIKTRGQQVTLRCSPKSGHDTVSWYQQALGQGPQFIFQYYEEEERQRGNFPDRFSGHQFPNYSSELNVNALLLGDSALYLCASSLGRASDTQYFGPGTRLTVL.

The CDR3: CASSGQAANYGYTF. The CDR3, as DNA: TGTGCCAGCAGTGGACAGGCAGCTAACTATGGCTACACCTTC. The rearrangement uses TRBV25-1 and TRBJ1-2, with D perhaps TRBD1 (6 bases). This CDR3 is built from 14 residues. Per germline, CDR1 MGHDK and CDR2 SYGVNS. Trimming pared 4 bases from V and 0 bases from J, leaving 9 bases between.

This clone was counted only a few times. The chain links TRBV4-1 to TRBJ2-2; D ambiguous. There are 17 residues in the CDR3. The germline V gene has CDR1 MGHRA and CDR2 YSYEKL. Trimming cost V 1 base and J 0 bases, with 12 bases left between them. Written as DNA, the CDR3 is TGCGCCAGCAGCCAAGGGGCCTTGGGCACGAACACCGGGGAGCTGTTTTTT. This gives the protein CASSQGALGTNTGELFF.